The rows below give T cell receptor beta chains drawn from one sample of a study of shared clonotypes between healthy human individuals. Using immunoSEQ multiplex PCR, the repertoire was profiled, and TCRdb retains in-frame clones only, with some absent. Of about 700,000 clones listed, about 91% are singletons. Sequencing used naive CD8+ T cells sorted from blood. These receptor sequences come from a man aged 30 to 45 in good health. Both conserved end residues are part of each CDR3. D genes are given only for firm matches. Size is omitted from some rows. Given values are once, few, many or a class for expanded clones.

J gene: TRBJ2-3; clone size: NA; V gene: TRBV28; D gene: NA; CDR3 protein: CASSLYRESVTDTQYF; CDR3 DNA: TGTGCCAGCAGTTTATACAGGGAGAGTGTGACAGATACGCAGTATTTT
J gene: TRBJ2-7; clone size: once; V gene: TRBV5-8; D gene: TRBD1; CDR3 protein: CASSPTGYEQYF; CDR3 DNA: TGTGCCAGCAGCCCGACAGGGTACGAGCAGTACTTC
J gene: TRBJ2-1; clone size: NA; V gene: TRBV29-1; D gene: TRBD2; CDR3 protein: CSVVREALYNEQFF; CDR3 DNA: TGCAGCGTTGTACGGGAGGCGCTGTACAATGAGCAGTTCTTC
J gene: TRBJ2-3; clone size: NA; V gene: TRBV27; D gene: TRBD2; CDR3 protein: CASSIGRLAWADTQYF; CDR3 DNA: TGTGCCAGCAGTATAGGTCGACTAGCGTGGGCAGATACGCAGTATTTT
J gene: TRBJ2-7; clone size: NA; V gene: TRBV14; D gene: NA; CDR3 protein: CASSSRSSLTYEQYF; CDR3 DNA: TGTGCCAGCAGCTCCCGGTCCTCTTTAACCTACGAGCAGTACTTC
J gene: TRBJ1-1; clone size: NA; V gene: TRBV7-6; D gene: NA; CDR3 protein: CASSPTTLQDTEAFF; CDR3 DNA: TGTGCCAGCAGCCCAACAACATTACAGGACACTGAAGCTTTCTTT
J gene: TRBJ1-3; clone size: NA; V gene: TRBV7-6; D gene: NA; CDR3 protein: CASSLGGDGNTIYF; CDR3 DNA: TGTGCCAGCAGCTTAGGCGGTGATGGAAACACCATATATTTT
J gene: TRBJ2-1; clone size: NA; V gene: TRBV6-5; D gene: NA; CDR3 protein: CASSYSLETYNEQFF; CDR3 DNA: TGTGCCAGCAGTTACTCGTTGGAAACCTACAATGAGCAGTTCTTC
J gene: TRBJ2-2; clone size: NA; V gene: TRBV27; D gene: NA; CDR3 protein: CASSISNTGELFF; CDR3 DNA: TGTGCCAGCAGTATCTCGAACACCGGGGAGCTGTTTTTT
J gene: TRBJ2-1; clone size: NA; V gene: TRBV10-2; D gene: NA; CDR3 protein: CASSGLRSYNEQFF; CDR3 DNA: TGCGCCAGCAGTGGATTGCGGAGCTACAATGAGCAGTTCTTC
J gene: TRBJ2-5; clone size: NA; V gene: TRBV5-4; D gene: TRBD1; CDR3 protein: CASSIPGTVETQYF; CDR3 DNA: TGTGCCAGCAGCATACCCGGGACAGTGGAGACCCAGTACTTC
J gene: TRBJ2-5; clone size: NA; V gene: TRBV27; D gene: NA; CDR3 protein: CASRSHLHWETQYF; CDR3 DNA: TGTGCCAGCAGGTCGCACTTACACTGGGAGACCCAGTACTTC
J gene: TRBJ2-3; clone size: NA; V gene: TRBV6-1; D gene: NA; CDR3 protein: CASSPTGLDTQYF; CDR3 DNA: TGTGCCAGCAGTCCTACAGGGCTAGATACGCAGTATTTT
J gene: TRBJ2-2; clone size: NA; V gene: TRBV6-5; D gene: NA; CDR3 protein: CASSYSSRGTTGELFF; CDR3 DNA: TGTGCCAGCAGTTACTCTTCTCGGGGGACCACCGGGGAGCTGTTTTTT
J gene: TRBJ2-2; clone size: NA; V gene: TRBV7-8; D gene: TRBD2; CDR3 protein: CASSLSSGLAGATGELFF; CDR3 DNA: TGTGCCAGCAGCTTATCCTCGGGACTAGCGGGAGCCACCGGGGAGCTGTTTTTT
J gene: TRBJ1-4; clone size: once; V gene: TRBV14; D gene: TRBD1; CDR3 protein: CASSPWTGKNEKLFF; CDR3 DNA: TGTGCCAGCAGCCCCTGGACAGGAAAAAATGAAAAACTGTTTTTT
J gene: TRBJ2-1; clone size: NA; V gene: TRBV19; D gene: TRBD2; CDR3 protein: CASSISLAGGEQFF; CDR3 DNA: TGTGCCAGTAGTATTTCGCTAGCGGGAGGGGAGCAGTTCTTC
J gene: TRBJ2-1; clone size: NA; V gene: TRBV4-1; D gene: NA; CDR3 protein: CASSPSFFGGDVSNEQFF; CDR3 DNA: TGCGCCAGCAGCCCTTCATTCTTTGGGGGAGACGTCTCCAATGAGCAGTTCTTC
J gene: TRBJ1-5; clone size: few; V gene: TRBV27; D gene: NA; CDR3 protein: CASSKPNQPQHF; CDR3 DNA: TGTGCCAGCAGTAAACCTAATCAGCCCCAGCATTTT
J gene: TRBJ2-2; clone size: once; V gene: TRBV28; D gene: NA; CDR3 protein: CASSFGTGELFF; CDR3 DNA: TGTGCCAGCAGTTTTGGGACCGGGGAGCTGTTTTTT
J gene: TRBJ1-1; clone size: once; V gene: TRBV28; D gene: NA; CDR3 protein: CASSFTEAFF; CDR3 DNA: TGTGCCAGCAGTTTTACTGAAGCTTTCTTT
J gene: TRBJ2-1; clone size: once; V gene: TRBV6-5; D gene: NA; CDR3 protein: CASGETNEQFF; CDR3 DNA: TGTGCCAGCGGTGAGACGAATGAGCAGTTCTTC
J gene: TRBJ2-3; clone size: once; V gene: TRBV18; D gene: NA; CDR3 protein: CASSRGDVDSTDTQYF; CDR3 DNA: TGTGCCAGCTCACGGGGGGATGTGGACAGCACAGATACGCAGTATTTT
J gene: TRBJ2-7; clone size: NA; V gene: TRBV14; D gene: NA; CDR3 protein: CASSQFHPGPTYEQYF; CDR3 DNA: TGTGCCAGCAGCCAGTTCCACCCGGGTCCGACCTACGAGCAGTACTTC
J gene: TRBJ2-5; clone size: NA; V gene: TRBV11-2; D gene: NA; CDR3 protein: CASSSLIRQEVETQYF; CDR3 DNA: TGTGCCAGCAGCTCCCTCATCCGACAGGAGGTGGAGACCCAGTACTTC
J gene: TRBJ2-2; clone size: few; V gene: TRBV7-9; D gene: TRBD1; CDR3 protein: CASSLAQGAHTGELFF; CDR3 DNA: TGTGCCAGCAGCTTGGCACAGGGGGCCCACACCGGGGAGCTGTTTTTT
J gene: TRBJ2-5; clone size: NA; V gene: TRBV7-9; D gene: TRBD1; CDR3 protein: CASSSPGTGTGSLSETQYF; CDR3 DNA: TGTGCCAGCAGCTCCCCTGGAACCGGGACAGGGTCTTTGTCAGAGACCCAGTACTTC
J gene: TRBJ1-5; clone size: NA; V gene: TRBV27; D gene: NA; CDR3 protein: CASSLFAGDNQPQHF; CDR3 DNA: TGTGCCAGCAGTTTATTTGCAGGGGACAATCAGCCCCAGCATTTT
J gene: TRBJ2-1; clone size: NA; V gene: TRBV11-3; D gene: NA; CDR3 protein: CASSLNSGRGYDNEQFF; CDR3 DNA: TGTGCCAGCAGCTTAAATTCCGGACGGGGCTACGACAATGAGCAGTTCTTC
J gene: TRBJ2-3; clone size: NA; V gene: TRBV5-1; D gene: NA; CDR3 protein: CASSLAPDTQYF; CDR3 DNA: TGCGCCAGCAGCTTGGCCCCAGATACGCAGTATTTT
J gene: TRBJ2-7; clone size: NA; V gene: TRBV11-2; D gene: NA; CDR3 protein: CASRGQTYEQYF; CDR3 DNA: TGTGCCAGCAGGGGGCAGACCTACGAGCAGTACTTC
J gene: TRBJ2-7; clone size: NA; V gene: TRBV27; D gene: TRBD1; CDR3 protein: CASSPMGDRASEQYF; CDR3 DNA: TGTGCCAGCAGCCCGATGGGGGACAGGGCTTCCGAGCAGTACTTC
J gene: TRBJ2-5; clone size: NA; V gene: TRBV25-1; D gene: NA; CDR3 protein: CASSEYGAGTYQETQYF; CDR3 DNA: TGTGCCAGCAGTGAATACGGGGCAGGGACGTACCAAGAGACCCAGTACTTC
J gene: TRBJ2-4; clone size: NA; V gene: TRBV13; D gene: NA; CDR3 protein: CASSLVLAKNIQYF; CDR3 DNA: TGTGCCAGCAGCTTAGTGCTAGCCAAAAACATTCAGTACTTC
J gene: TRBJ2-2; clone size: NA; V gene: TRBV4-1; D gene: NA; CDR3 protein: CASSQVRVVGELFF; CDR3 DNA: TGCGCCAGCAGCCAAGTCAGGGTGGTCGGGGAGCTGTTTTTT
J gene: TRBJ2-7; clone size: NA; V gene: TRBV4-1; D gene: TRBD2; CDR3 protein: CASSQSAGGRSYEQYF; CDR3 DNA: TGCGCCAGCAGCCAATCCGCGGGAGGGCGGTCCTACGAGCAGTACTTC
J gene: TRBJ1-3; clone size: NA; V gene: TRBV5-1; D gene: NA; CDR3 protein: CASSPLGTAGSGNTIYF; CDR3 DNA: TGCGCCAGCAGCCCCTTAGGGACTGCAGGCTCTGGAAACACCATATATTTT
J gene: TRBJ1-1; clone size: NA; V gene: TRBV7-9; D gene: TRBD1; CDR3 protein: CASSPVPTGLTEAFF; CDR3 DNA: TGTGCCAGCAGCCCCGTACCGACAGGGCTCACTGAAGCTTTCTTT
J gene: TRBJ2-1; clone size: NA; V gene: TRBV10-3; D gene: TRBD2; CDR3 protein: CAKIDRLADASEQFF; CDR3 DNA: TGTGCCAAAATTGATCGGCTAGCGGATGCTAGTGAGCAGTTCTTC
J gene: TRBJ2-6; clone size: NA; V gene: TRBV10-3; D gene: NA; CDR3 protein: CAISDDLGGGANVLTF; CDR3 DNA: TGTGCCATCAGTGACGATCTGGGCGGTGGGGCCAACGTCCTGACTTTC
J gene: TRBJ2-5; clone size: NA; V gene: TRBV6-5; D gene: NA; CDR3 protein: CASSSREETQYF; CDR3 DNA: TGTGCCAGCAGTTCGCGGGAAGAGACCCAGTACTTC
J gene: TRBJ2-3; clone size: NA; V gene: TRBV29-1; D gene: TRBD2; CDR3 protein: CSTWTSGTTDTQYF; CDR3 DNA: TGCAGCACTTGGACTAGCGGCACCACAGATACGCAGTATTTT
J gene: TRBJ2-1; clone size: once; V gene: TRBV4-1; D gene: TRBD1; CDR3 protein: CASSYPGQGNNEQFF; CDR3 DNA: TGCGCCAGCAGTTATCCGGGACAGGGGAACAATGAGCAGTTCTTC